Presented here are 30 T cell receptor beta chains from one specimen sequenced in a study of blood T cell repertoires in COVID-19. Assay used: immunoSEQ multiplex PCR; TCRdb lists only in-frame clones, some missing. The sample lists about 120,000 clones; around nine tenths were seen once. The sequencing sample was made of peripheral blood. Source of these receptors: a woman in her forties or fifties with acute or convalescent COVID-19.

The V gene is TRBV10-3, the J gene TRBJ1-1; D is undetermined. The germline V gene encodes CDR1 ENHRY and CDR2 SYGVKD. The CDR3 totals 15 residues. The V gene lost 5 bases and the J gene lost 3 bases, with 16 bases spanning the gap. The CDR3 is CAISRTPPPDTEAFF. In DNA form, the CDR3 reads TGTGCCATCAGTCGTACACCCCCACCCGACACTGAAGCTTTCTTT.

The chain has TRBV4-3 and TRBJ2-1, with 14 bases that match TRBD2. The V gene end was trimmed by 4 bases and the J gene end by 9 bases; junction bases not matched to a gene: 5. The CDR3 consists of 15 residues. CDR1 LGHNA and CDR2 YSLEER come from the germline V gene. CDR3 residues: CASSPGTSGGFEQFF. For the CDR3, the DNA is TGCGCCAGCAGCCCTGGGACTAGCGGGGGATTTGAGCAGTTCTTC.

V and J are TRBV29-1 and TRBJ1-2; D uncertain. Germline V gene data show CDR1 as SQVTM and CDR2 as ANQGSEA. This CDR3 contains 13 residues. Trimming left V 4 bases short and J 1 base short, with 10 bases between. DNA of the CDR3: TGCAGCGTTGTACGGCAGGATAACTATGGCTACACCTTC. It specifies CSVVRQDNYGYTF.

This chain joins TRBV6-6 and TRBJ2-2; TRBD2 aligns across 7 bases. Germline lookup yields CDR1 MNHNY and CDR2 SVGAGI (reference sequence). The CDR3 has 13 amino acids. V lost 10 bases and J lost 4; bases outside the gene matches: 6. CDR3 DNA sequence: TGTGCCACTTCTTCTAGCGGCACCGGGGAGCTGTTTTTT. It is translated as CATSSSGTGELFF.

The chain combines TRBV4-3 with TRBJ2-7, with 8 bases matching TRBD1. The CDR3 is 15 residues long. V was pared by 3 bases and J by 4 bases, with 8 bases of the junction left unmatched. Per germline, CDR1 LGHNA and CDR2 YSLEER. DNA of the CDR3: TGCGCCAGCAGCCAGGCGACAGGGGAAATGTACGAGCAGTACTTC. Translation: CASSQATGEMYEQYF.

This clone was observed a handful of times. The CDR3 reads CASAPGREGLFF. DNA for the CDR3: TGTGCCAGCGCCCCCGGCAGGGAAGGACTGTTTTTT. The chain joins TRBV7-8 to TRBJ1-4; D perhaps matches TRBD1 (5 bases). The CDR3 contains 12 residues. Per germline, CDR1 SGHVS and CDR2 FQNEAQ. V was shortened by 8 bases and J by 13 bases, with 17 bases between the two germline ends.

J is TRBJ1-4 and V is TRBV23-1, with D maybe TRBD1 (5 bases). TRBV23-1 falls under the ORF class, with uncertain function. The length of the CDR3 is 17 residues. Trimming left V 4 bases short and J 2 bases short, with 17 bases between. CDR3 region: CASSRRGGGVTNEKLFF. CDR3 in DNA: TGCGCCAGCAGTCGCCGTGGGGGGGGAGTGACTAATGAAAAACTGTTTTTT.

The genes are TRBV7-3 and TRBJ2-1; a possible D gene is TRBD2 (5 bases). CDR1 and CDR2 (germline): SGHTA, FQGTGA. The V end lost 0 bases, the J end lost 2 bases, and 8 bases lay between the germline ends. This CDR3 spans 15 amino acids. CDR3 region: CASSLTSETYNEQFF. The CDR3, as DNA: TGTGCCAGCAGCTTAACTAGCGAAACCTACAATGAGCAGTTCTTC.

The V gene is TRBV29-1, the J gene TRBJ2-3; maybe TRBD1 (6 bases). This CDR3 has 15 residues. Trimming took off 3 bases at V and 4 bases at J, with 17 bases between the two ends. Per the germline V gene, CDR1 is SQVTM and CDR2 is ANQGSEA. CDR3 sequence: CSVDGGSRSPDTQYF. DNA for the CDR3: TGCAGCGTTGATGGGGGCTCACGGAGTCCAGATACGCAGTATTTT.

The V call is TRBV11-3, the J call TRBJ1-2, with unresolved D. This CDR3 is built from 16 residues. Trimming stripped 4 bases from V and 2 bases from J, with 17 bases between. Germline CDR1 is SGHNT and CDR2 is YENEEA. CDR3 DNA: TGTGCCAGCAGCTCCCTTATCGCTCCCAGAAACTATGGCTACACCTTC. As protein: CASSSLIAPRNYGYTF.

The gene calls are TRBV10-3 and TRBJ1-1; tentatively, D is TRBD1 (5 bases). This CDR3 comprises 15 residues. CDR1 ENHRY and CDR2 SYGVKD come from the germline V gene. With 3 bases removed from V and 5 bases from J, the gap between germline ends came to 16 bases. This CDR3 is CAISEFVHGGTEAFF. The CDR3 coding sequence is TGTGCCATCAGTGAATTTGTCCATGGGGGGACTGAAGCTTTCTTT.

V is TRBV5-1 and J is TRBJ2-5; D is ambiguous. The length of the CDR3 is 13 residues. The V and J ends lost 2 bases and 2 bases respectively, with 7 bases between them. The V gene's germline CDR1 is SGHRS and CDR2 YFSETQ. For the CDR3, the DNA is TGCGCCAGCAGCTTAACAGAACAAGAGACCCAGTACTTC. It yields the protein CASSLTEQETQYF. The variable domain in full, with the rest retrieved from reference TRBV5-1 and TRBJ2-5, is KAGVTQTPRYLIKTRGQQVTLSCSPISGHRSVSWYQQTPGQGLQFLFEYFSETQRNKGNFPGRFSGRQFSNSRSEMNVSTLELGDSALYLCASSLTEQETQYFGPGTRLLVL.

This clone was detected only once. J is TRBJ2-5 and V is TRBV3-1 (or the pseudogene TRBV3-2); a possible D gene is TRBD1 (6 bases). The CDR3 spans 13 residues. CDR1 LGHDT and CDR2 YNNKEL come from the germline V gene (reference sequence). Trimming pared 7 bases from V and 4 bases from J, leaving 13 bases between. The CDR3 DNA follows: TGTGCCAGCAACCTCAGGGGCGGAGAGACCCAGTACTTC. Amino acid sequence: CASNLRGGETQYF.

The CDR3 region has the DNA TGTGCCAGCAGCCCTTCGACAGGGGACTATGGCTACACCTTC. It is translated as CASSPSTGDYGYTF. This chain links TRBV3-1 (or the pseudogene TRBV3-2) with TRBJ1-2; TRBD1 agrees at 8 bases. Germline CDR1 and CDR2: LGHDT and YNNKEL (reference sequence). J gave up 3 bases and V 4 bases, and 4 bases lay outside the gene matches. The CDR3 totals 14 residues.

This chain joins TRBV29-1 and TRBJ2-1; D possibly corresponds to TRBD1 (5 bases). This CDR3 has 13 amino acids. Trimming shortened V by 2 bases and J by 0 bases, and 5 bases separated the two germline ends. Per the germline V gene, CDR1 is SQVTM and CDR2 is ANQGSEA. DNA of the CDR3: TGCAGCGTTGAACAGGGCTCCTACAATGAGCAGTTCTTC. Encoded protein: CSVEQGSYNEQFF.

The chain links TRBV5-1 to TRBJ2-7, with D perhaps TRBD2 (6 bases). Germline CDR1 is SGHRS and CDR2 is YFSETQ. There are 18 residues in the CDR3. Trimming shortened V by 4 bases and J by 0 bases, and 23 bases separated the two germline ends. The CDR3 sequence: CASSLEPRRALSSYEQYF. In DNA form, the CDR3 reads TGCGCCAGCAGCCTGGAGCCCCGGAGGGCCTTGAGCTCCTACGAGCAGTACTTC.

The CDR3 bases are TGCGCCAGCAGCCCCGATCTACTCAACCTTTCACCCCTCCACTTT. Translated, it gives CASSPDLLNLSPLHF. V is TRBV5-1 and J is TRBJ1-6; D is uncertain. The CDR3 has 15 residues. Trimming removed 4 bases at V and 9 bases at J, with 17 bases between. Looked up from germline, CDR1 is SGHRS and CDR2 is YFSETQ.

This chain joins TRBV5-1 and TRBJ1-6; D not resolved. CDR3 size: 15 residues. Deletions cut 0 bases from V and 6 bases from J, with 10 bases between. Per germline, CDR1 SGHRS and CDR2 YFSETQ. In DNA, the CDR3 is TGCGCCAGCAGCTTGGCAGGCCTCTCTAATTCACCCCTCCACTTT. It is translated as CASSLAGLSNSPLHF.

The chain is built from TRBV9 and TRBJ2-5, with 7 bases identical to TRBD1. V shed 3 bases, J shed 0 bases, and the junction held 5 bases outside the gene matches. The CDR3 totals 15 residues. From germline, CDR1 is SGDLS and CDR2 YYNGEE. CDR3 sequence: CASSEGDRHQETQYF. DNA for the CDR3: TGTGCCAGCAGCGAGGGGGACAGACACCAAGAGACCCAGTACTTC.

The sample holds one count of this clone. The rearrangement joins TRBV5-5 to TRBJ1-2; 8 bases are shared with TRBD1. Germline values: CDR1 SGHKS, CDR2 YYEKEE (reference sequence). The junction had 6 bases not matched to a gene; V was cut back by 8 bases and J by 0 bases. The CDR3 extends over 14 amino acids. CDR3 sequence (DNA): TGTGCCAGTAAACAGGGGGTTACTAACTATGGCTACACCTTC. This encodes CASKQGVTNYGYTF.

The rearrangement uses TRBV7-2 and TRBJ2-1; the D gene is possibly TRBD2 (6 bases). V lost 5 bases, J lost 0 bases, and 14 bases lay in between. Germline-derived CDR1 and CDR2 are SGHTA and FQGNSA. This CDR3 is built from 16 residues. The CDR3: CASSLVAASSYNEQFF. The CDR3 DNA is TGTGCCAGCAGCCTAGTAGCGGCCAGCTCCTACAATGAGCAGTTCTTC.

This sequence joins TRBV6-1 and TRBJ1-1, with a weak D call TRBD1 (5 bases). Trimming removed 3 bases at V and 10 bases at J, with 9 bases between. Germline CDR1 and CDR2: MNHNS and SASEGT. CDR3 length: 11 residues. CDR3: CASSDQGVAFF. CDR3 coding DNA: TGTGCCAGCAGTGACCAGGGTGTAGCTTTCTTT.

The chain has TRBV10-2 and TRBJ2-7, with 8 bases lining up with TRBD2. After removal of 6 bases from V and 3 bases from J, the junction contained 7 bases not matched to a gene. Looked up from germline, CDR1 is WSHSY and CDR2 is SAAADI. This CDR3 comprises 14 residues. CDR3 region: CASSLNGGDYEQYF. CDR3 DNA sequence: TGCGCCAGCAGCCTTAACGGGGGGGACTACGAGCAGTACTTC.

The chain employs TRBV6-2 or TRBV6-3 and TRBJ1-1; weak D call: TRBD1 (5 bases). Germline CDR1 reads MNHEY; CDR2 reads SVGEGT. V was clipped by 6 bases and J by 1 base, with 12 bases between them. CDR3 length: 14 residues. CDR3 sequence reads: CASSVNQGNTEAFF. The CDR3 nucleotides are TGTGCCAGCAGCGTTAACCAGGGGAACACTGAAGCTTTCTTT.

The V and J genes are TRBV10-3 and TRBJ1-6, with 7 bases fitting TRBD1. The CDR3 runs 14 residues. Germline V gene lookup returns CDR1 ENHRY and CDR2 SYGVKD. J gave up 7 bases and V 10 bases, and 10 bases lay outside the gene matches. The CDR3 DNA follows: TGTGCCACCCGCGGCGGACAGGAAAATTCACCCCTCCACTTT. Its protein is CATRGGQENSPLHF.

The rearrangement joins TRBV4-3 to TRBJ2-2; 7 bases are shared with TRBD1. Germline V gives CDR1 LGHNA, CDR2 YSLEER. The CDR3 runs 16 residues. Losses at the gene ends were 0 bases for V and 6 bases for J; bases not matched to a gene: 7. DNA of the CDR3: TGCGCCAGCAGCCAAGATAAAGGGGGCCTTCCCGGGGAGCTGTTTTTT. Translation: CASSQDKGGLPGELFF.

The CDR3 here is CASSHQNRGQGSPLHF. CDR3 sequence (DNA): TGTGCCAGCAGCCACCAAAACAGGGGGCAAGGTTCACCCCTCCACTTT. J is TRBJ1-6 and V is TRBV7-9, with 9 bases matching TRBD1. J was trimmed by 9 bases and V by 5 bases; bases with no gene match: 11. CDR1 is SEHNR and CDR2 is FQNEAQ in the germline V gene (reference sequence). This CDR3 region has 16 residues.

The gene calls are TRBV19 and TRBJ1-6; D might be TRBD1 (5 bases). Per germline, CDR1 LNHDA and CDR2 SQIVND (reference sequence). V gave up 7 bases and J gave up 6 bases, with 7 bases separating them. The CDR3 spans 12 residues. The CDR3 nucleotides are TGTGCCAGTATGGGGGGTAATTCACCCCTCCACTTT. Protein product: CASMGGNSPLHF.

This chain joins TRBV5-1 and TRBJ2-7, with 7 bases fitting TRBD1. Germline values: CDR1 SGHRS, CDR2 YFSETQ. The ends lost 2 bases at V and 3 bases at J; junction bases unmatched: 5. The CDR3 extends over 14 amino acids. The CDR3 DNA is TGCGCCAGCAGCTTATTGGGACAGAGCTACGAGCAGTACTTC. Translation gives CASSLLGQSYEQYF.

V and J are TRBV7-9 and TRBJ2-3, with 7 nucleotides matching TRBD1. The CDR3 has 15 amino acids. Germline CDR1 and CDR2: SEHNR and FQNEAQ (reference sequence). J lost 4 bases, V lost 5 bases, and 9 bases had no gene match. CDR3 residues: CASSLGGPRPDTQYF. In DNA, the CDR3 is TGTGCCAGCAGCCTAGGGGGCCCGAGACCAGATACGCAGTATTTT.